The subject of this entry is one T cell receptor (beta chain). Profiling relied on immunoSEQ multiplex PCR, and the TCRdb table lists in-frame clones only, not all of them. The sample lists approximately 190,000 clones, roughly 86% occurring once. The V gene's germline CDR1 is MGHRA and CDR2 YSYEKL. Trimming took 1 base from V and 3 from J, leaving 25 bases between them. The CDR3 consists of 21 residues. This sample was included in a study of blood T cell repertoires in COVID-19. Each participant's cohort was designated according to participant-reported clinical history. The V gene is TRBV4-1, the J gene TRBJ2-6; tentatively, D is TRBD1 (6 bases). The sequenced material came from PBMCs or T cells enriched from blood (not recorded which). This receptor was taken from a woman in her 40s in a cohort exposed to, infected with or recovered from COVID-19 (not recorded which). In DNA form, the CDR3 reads TGCGCCAGCAGCCAAGCGAGTGGCACAGGGATTCCCCCTCTTGGGGCCAACGTCCTGACTTTC. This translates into CASSQASGTGIPPLGANVLTF.